The rows below give T cell receptor beta chains drawn from one sample of a study of T-cell reconstitution after alpha-beta-depleted transplantation in children. TCRdb processed the PCR reads anew with MiXCR; each CDR3 protein has one entry. The repertoire holds about 130,000 distinct CDR3 sequences, with more than 9.5% as singletons. Sequenced here: PBMCs, mostly from graft donor cells, sampled 180 days after TCRalphabeta/CD19-depleted stem cell transplant. The receptors originated from a girl less than two years old who had a stem cell transplant for combined immunodeficiency, so the T cells may come from the graft donor. Both conserved end residues are part of each CDR3. The D gene is left open where the match is weak. Clone size is stated in some rows and not others, as once, few, many or a class when expanded.

TRBJ2-5	-	-	TRBV6-1	CASSGQRRQETQYF	TGTGCCAGCAGTGGGCAGAGACGTCAAGAGACCCAGTACTTC
TRBJ1-5	many	-	TRBV7-2	CASSPPGRYQPQHF	TGTGCCAGCAGCCCCCCGGGGCGTTATCAGCCCCAGCATTTT
TRBJ2-7	many	-	TRBV7-3	CASSLFPGAEYEQYF	TGTGCCAGCAGCCTTTTTCCGGGAGCGGAGTACGAGCAGTACTTC
TRBJ2-5	many	-	TRBV15	CATSRLGTPQGTQYF	TGTGCCACCAGCAGACTGGGGACCCCTCAGGGGACCCAGTACTTC
TRBJ2-7	few	TRBD2	TRBV20-1	CSANGLAGSYEQYF	TGCAGTGCTAACGGACTAGCGGGCTCCTACGAGCAGTACTTC
TRBJ2-1	few	TRBD2	TRBV20-1	CSARDPRGGYNEQFF	TGCAGTGCTAGAGATCCCCGGGGGGGGTACAATGAGCAGTTCTTC
TRBJ2-7	-	-	TRBV10-3	CAISGTGPRYEQYF	TGTGCCATCAGTGGAACGGGACCGAGATACGAGCAGTACTTC
TRBJ2-5	few	-	TRBV5-1	CASSLETRRTQYF	TGCGCCAGCAGCTTGGAGACAAGAAGGACCCAGTACTTC
TRBJ2-7	-	TRBD2	TRBV29-1	CSAAPGGSYEQYF	TGCAGCGCCGCCCCGGGGGGCTCCTACGAGCAGTACTTC
TRBJ2-2	-	-	TRBV7-8	CASSFRGYTGELFF	TGTGCCAGCAGCTTTCGGGGGTACACCGGGGAGCTGTTTTTT
TRBJ2-7	few	-	TRBV20-1	CSARAPTPNTYEQYF	TGCAGTGCTAGAGCCCCCACTCCCAACACCTACGAGCAGTACTTC
TRBJ2-3	-	TRBD2	TRBV6-1	CASGPGLANAQYF	TGTGCCAGCGGACCGGGACTAGCGAACGCGCAGTATTTT
TRBJ2-3	-	-	TRBV24-1	CATSEPRGTSTDTQYF	TGTGCCACCAGTGAGCCCAGGGGGACTAGCACAGATACGCAGTATTTT
TRBJ2-2	-	-	TRBV11-2	CASSSGWASRAGELFF	TGTGCCAGCAGCTCCGGGTGGGCTAGTAGGGCCGGGGAGCTGTTTTTT
TRBJ2-7	once	-	TRBV11-2	CASSLVNLDYEQYF	TGTGCCAGCAGCTTAGTCAACCTCGACTACGAGCAGTACTTC
TRBJ2-1	few	-	TRBV19	CASSMPLKLSTNEQFF	TGTGCCAGTAGTATGCCCCTAAAACTATCTACAAATGAGCAGTTCTTC